These 24 T cell receptor beta chains were sequenced from one sample in a study of ipilimumab plus nivolumab after autologous stem cell transplantation. The repertoire was sequenced with immunoSEQ multiplex PCR; TCRdb's copy has only in-frame clones and lacks some. The table has roughly 12,000 clones, more than 60% seen once. This specimen consisted of PBMCs, obtained in a trial of ipilimumab plus nivolumab as post-transplant consolidation. These receptors all come from a male donor with multiple myeloma.

The chain uses TRBV2 and TRBJ1-1, with TRBD1 matching 7 bases. V lost 6 bases, J lost 11 bases, and 15 bases stayed unmatched. CDR1 and CDR2 from the germline V gene are SNHLY and FYNNEI. The CDR3 spans 14 residues. The CDR3 nucleotides read TGTGCCAGCAGCCCAGGGGGAATTTTATGGGAGGCTTTCTTT. Translation: CASSPGGILWEAFF. Filled out from reference TRBV2 and TRBJ1-1, the complete variable domain reads EPEVTQTPSHQVTQMGQEVILRCVPISNHLYFYWYRQILGQKVEFLVSFYNNEISEKSEIFDDQFSVERPDGSNFTLKIRSTKLEDSAMYFCASSPGGILWEAFFGQGTRLTVV.

The chain links TRBV5-1 to TRBJ1-6; 10 bases are a match to TRBD1. The CDR3 runs 18 residues. V lost 6 bases, J lost 5 bases, and 14 bases stayed unmatched. CDR1 and CDR2 from the germline V gene are SGHRS and YFSETQ. Here the CDR3 DNA reads TGCGCCAGCACTCGGACAGGGGGAAACCCTCGGGATAATTCACCCCTCCACTTT. It is translated as CASTRTGGNPRDNSPLHF.

This clone showed up just a few times. The chain combines TRBV4-1 with TRBJ2-7, with 10 bases identical to TRBD2. With V trimmed by 2 bases and J by 3 bases, 4 bases remained unmatched. Germline loops: CDR1 MGHRA, CDR2 YSYEKL. The CDR3 covers 15 residues. In DNA, the CDR3 is TGCGCCAGCAGCCAAATGCTAGCGGGAGACTACGAGCAGTACTTC. The encoded protein is CASSQMLAGDYEQYF.

This clone was seen a handful of times. The rearrangement uses TRBV5-1 and TRBJ2-7, with 11 bases lining up with TRBD1. Germline CDR1 is SGHRS and CDR2 is YFSETQ. The CDR3 has 14 residues. With V trimmed by 2 bases and J by 3 bases, 1 base remained unmatched. CDR3: CASSFGTGGYEQYF. The CDR3, as DNA: TGCGCCAGCAGCTTCGGGACAGGGGGCTACGAGCAGTACTTC.

V and J are TRBV6-5 and TRBJ2-7; unclear D gene. Germline CDR1 MNHEY, CDR2 SVGAGI. The CDR3 is 14 residues long. Trimming took 0 bases from V and 2 from J, leaving 8 bases between them. The CDR3: CASSYSDGPYEQYF. DNA of the CDR3: TGTGCCAGCAGTTACTCAGACGGTCCCTACGAGCAGTACTTC.

The rearrangement joins TRBV6-6 to TRBJ2-1; no definite D call. Germline loops: CDR1 MNHNY, CDR2 SVGAGI (reference sequence). V was cut by 0 bases and J by 4 bases, with 7 bases left in between. The CDR3 consists of 14 residues. The CDR3 DNA reads TGTGCCAGCAGTTACTCGATGGTATACAATGAGCAGTTCTTC. It encodes CASSYSMVYNEQFF.

This clone was observed a few times. The rearrangement uses TRBV6-6 and TRBJ1-2; 10 positions agree with TRBD1. With 5 bases clipped from V and 2 bases from J, the junction kept 5 bases outside the gene matches. Looked up from germline, CDR1 is MNHNY and CDR2 is SVGAGI (reference sequence). The CDR3 runs to 15 residues. The CDR3 spells CASSHPGQGNYGYTF. The DNA for the CDR3 is TGTGCCAGCAGTCATCCGGGACAGGGGAACTATGGCTACACCTTC.

CDR3 in DNA: TGTGCCAGTAGCCAACAGGGTTACGGTGGTGAAGCTTTCTTT. Amino acid sequence: CASSQQGYGGEAFF. This chain joins TRBV19 and TRBJ1-1; tentatively, D is TRBD1 (6 bases). Trimming removed 6 bases at V and 7 bases at J, with 18 bases between. Germline lookup yields CDR1 LNHDA and CDR2 SQIVND (reference sequence). The CDR3 spans 14 residues.

The CDR3 coding sequence is TGCGCCAGCAGCCCCCGGACAGGGAGGGAGACCCAGTACTTC. This encodes CASSPRTGRETQYF. This chain joins TRBV4-1 and TRBJ2-5; 8 bases are shared with TRBD1. V gave up 4 bases and J gave up 5 bases; unmatched junction bases: 6. The germline CDR1 and CDR2 sequences are MGHRA and YSYEKL. The CDR3 consists of 14 residues.

This chain joins TRBV7-9 and TRBJ1-5; D gene unclear. V gave up 1 base and J gave up 7 bases, with 8 bases separating them. Germline assignment: CDR1 SEHNR and CDR2 FQNEAQ (reference sequence). The CDR3 runs 13 residues. CDR3 amino acids: CASSLGRGQPQHF. Here the CDR3 DNA reads TGTGCCAGCAGCTTAGGGCGCGGACAGCCCCAGCATTTT.

V usage is TRBV4-3 and J usage is TRBJ2-6; D not certain. CDR1 and CDR2 (germline): LGHNA, YSLEER. The V end lost 2 bases, the J end lost 0 bases, and 8 bases lay between the germline ends. This CDR3 region has 16 residues. CDR3 sequence (DNA): TGCGCCAGCAGCCAAATTAGCTACTCTGGGGCCAACGTCCTGACTTTC. Its protein product is CASSQISYSGANVLTF.

This chain connects TRBV6-1 to TRBJ2-5; TRBD1 agrees at 8 bases. Germline V lookup: CDR1 MNHNS, CDR2 SASEGT. V lost 2 bases and J lost 5; bases outside the gene matches: 4. There are 14 residues in the CDR3. Here the CDR3 reads CASSEQGAGETQYF. The CDR3 nucleotides read TGTGCCAGCAGTGAACAGGGGGCGGGGGAGACCCAGTACTTC.

V usage is TRBV2 and J usage is TRBJ2-5; 14 nucleotides agree with TRBD2. CDR3 length: 16 residues. CDR1 and CDR2 from the germline V gene are SNHLY and FYNNEI. J was trimmed by 5 bases and V by 6 bases; bases with no gene match: 8. CDR3 sequence: CASSPTSGGASETQYF. DNA for the CDR3: TGTGCCAGCAGCCCGACTAGCGGGGGGGCAAGCGAGACCCAGTACTTC. The full variable domain, completed using reference TRBV2 and TRBJ2-5, is EPEVTQTPSHQVTQMGQEVILRCVPISNHLYFYWYRQILGQKVEFLVSFYNNEISEKSEIFDDQFSVERPDGSNFTLKIRSTKLEDSAMYFCASSPTSGGASETQYFGPGTRLLVL.

The V and J genes are TRBV6-5 and TRBJ1-6; 8 positions agree with TRBD1. The J segment lost 7 bases and the V segment lost 5 bases, leaving 4 bases of the junction unmatched. Per the germline V gene, CDR1 is MNHEY and CDR2 is SVGAGI. The CDR3 extends over 14 amino acids. CDR3 DNA: TGTGCCAGCAGTCCACAGGGGGGGAATTCACCCCTCCACTTT. It translates to CASSPQGGNSPLHF.

This chain connects TRBV11-2 to TRBJ2-2; D is possibly TRBD2 (6 bases). The CDR3 spans 16 residues. Trimming cost V 3 bases and J 5 bases, with 16 bases left between them. Germline CDR1 reads SGHAT; CDR2 reads FQNNGV. In DNA form, the CDR3 reads TGTGCCAGCAGCTTCAGACTAGGGCTTAAAACCGGGGAGCTGTTTTTT. Protein sequence: CASSFRLGLKTGELFF. The full variable domain, rest sourced from reference TRBV11-2 and TRBJ2-2, is EAGVAQSPRYKIIEKRQSVAFWCNPISGHATLYWYQQILGQGPKLLIQFQNNGVVDDSQLPKDRFSAERLKGVDSTLKIQPAKLEDSAVYLCASSFRLGLKTGELFFGEGSRLTVL.

CDR3: CASSPIDSNQPQHF. CDR3 in DNA: TGTGCCAGCTCACCAATCGATAGCAATCAGCCCCAGCATTTT. The chain carries TRBV18 and TRBJ1-5; D gene unclear. Trimming shortened V by 2 bases and J by 0 bases, and 5 bases separated the two germline ends. The CDR3 is made up of 14 amino acids. Germline CDR1 KGHSH, CDR2 LQKENI.

The chain is built from TRBV11-3 and TRBJ1-1; 7 nucleotides line up with TRBD1. V was clipped by 4 bases and J by 4 bases; unmatched bases: 0. Germline values: CDR1 SGHNT, CDR2 YENEEA. This CDR3 is 12 amino acids long. The DNA of the CDR3 is TGTGCCAGCAGCTCAGGGGGCACTGAAGCTTTCTTT. Encoded protein: CASSSGGTEAFF. Full variable domain (outside the CDR3, taken from reference TRBV11-3 and TRBJ1-1): EAGVVQSPRYKIIEKKQPVAFWCNPISGHNTLYWYLQNLGQGPELLIRYENEEAVDDSQLPKDRFSAERLKGVDSTLKIQPAELGDSAVYLCASSSGGTEAFFGQGTRLTVV.

This chain joins TRBV11-2 and TRBJ2-1; TRBD2 aligns across 9 bases. Germline assignment: CDR1 SGHAT and CDR2 FQNNGV. V shed 4 bases, J shed 15 bases, and the junction held 10 bases outside the gene matches. This CDR3 is 13 amino acids long. This CDR3 reads CASSSDPGLAPFF. Written as DNA, the CDR3 is TGTGCCAGCAGCTCCGATCCGGGACTAGCCCCGTTCTTC.

The chain has TRBV6-5 and TRBJ2-3; TRBD2 aligns across 9 bases. The CDR3 is 16 amino acids. Germline values: CDR1 MNHEY, CDR2 SVGAGI. Trimming took 0 bases from V and 8 from J; bases not matched to a gene: 9. CDR3 protein: CASSYSSVAGVSTQYF. Written as DNA, the CDR3 is TGTGCCAGCAGTTACTCCTCGGTAGCGGGGGTGTCTACGCAGTATTTT.

The chain couples TRBV6-6 to TRBJ2-1; possibly TRBD1 for D (5 bases). Germline-derived CDR1 and CDR2 are MNHNY and SVGAGI (reference sequence). CDR3 length equals 16 residues. Trimming took off 4 bases at V and 1 base at J, with 14 bases between the two ends. For the CDR3, the DNA is TGTGCCAGCAGTTCTCAGGGCCCTTCGTCCTACAATGAGCAGTTCTTC. Translated, it gives CASSSQGPSSYNEQFF.

The chain uses TRBV4-1 and TRBJ1-5; D might be TRBD1 (6 bases). Germline assignment: CDR1 MGHRA and CDR2 YSYEKL. This CDR3 is built from 18 residues. The V end was cut by 2 bases, the J end by 3 bases, with 20 bases between. The CDR3 DNA is TGCGCCAGCAGCCAAAGGGACAAATGGACCGCGTACAATCAGCCCCAGCATTTT. As protein: CASSQRDKWTAYNQPQHF.

The J gene is TRBJ1-2, the V gene TRBV5-1; D may be TRBD1 (5 bases). The germline CDR1 and CDR2 sequences are SGHRS and YFSETQ. The CDR3 contains 13 residues. Trimming took off 3 bases at V and 8 bases at J, with 14 bases between the two ends. The CDR3 spells CASSWWGEGGYTF. The CDR3 nucleotides read TGCGCCAGCAGCTGGTGGGGAGAGGGGGGCTACACCTTC. The variable domain in full, completed from reference TRBV5-1 and TRBJ1-2, reads KAGVTQTPRYLIKTRGQQVTLSCSPISGHRSVSWYQQTPGQGLQFLFEYFSETQRNKGNFPGRFSGRQFSNSRSEMNVSTLELGDSALYLCASSWWGEGGYTFGSGTRLTVV.

The CDR3 is CASAVGELFF. In DNA form, the CDR3 reads TGTGCCAGCGCAGTGGGGGAGCTGTTTTTT. The chain employs TRBV7-6 and TRBJ2-2; D is unclear. Germline loops: CDR1 SGHVS, CDR2 FNYEAQ. CDR3 length equals 10 residues. V was shortened by 8 bases and J by 8 bases, with 6 bases between the two germline ends. Filled out from reference TRBV7-6 and TRBJ2-2, the complete variable domain reads GAGVSQSPRYKVTKRGQDVALRCDPISGHVSLYWYRQALGQGPEFLTYFNYEAQQDKSGLPNDRFSAERPEGSISTLTIQRTEQRDSAMYRCASAVGELFFGEGSRLTVL.

The chain recombines TRBV10-3 with TRBJ1-2, with D maybe TRBD1 (5 bases). The CDR3 runs 13 residues. Germline CDR1 reads ENHRY; CDR2 reads SYGVKD. V was cut by 7 bases and J by 4 bases, with 13 bases left in between. The CDR3 DNA sequence: TGTGCCATCAACTCGGGACGGGTCTATGGCTACACCTTC. Protein: CAINSGRVYGYTF.